The clone carrying this TCR beta chain came up once. Assay used: immunoSEQ multiplex PCR; TCRdb lists only in-frame clones, some missing. Of 500,000 to 550,000 clones listed, about 80% are singletons. This CDR3 comprises 17 residues. The V and J ends lost 0 bases and 2 bases respectively, with 15 bases between them. Germline CDR1 SGHTS, CDR2 YDEGEE. The record originates from a study of shared T cell receptors in the human thymus. This sample was shared with a second study, whose subject was human thymus T cells. That report adds: From resections taken during corrective heart surgery, the thymus tissue was obtained. Related research has reported that thymic repertoires overlap highly among unrelated individuals.

The sequence came from a boy in the first two years of life with a congenital heart defect. The chain employs TRBV5-8 and TRBJ1-3, with TRBD1 as a possible D gene (6 bases). The sequencing sample was made of thymocytes. CDR3 region: CASSLAQGSVAGNTIYF. The CDR3, as DNA: TGTGCCAGCAGCTTGGCCCAGGGGTCGGTGGCTGGAAACACCATATATTTT.